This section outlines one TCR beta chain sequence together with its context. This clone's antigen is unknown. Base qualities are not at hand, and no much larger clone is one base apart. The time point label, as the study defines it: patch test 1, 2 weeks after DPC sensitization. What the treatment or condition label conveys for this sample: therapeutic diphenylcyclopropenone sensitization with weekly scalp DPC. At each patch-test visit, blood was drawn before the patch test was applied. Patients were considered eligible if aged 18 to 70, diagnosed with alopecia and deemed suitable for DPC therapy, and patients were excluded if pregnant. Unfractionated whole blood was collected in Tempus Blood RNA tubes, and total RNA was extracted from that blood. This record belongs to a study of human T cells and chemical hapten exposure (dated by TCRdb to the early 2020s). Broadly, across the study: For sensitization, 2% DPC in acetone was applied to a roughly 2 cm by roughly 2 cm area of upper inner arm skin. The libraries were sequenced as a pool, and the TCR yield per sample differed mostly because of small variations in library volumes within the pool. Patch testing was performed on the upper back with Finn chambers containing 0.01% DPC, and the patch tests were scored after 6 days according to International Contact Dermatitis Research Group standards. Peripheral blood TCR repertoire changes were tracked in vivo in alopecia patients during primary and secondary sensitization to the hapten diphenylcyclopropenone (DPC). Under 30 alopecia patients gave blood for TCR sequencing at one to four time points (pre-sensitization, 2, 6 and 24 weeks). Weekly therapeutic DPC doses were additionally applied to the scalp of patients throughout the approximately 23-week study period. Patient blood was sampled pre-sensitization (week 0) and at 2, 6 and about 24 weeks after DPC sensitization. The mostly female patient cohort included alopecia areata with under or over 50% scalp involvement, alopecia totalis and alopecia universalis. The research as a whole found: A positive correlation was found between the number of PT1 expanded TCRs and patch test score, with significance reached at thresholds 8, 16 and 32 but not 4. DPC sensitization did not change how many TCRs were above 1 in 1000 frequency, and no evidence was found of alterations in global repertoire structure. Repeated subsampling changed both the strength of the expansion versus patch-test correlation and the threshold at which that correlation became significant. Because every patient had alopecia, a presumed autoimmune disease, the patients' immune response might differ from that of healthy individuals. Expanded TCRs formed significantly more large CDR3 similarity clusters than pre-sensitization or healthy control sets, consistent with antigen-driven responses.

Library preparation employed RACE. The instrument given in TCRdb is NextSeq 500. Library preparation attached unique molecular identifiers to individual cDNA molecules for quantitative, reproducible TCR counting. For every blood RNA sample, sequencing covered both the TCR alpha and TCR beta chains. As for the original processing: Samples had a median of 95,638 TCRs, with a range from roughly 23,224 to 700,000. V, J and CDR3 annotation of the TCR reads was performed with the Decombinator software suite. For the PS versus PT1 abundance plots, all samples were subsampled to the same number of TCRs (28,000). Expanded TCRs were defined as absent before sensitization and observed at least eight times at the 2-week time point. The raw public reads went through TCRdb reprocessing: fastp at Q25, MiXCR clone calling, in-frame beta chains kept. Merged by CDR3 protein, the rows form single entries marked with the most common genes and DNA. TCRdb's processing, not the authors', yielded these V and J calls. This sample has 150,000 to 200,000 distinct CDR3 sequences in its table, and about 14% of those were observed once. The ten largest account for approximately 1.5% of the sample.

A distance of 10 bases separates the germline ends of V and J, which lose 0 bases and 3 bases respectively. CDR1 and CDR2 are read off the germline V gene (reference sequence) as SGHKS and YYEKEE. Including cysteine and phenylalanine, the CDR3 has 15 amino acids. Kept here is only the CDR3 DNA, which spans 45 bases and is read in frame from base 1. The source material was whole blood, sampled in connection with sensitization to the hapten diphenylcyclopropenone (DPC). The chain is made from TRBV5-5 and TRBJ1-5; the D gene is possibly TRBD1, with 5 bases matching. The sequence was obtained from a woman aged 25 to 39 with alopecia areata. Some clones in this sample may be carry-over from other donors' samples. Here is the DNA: TGTGCCAGCAGCTTGGCCGACAGCTCCAATCAGCCCCAGCATTTT. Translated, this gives CASSLADSSNQPQHF.